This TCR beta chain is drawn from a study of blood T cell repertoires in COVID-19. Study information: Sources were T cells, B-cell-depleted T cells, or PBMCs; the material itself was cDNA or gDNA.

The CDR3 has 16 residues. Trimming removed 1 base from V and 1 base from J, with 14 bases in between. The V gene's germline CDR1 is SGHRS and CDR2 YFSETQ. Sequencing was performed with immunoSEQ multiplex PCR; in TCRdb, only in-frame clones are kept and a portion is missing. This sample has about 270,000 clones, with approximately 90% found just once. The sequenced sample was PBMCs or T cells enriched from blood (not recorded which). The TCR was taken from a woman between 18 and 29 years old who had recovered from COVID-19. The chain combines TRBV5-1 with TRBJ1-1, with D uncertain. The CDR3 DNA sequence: TGCGCCAGCAGCTTGACTTCAGGAGGGCCGAACACTGAAGCTTTCTTT. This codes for CASSLTSGGPNTEAFF.